This TCR beta chain was found in a study of post-analysis software for immune sequencing data. The wider study: Included among the disease courses, which were recorded for the cohort, were relapsing-remitting, secondary progressive and progressive-relapsing multiple sclerosis.

This clonotype was observed a few times. Its specificity is unknown. cDNA libraries of TCR beta carried unique molecular identifiers. MiXCR, run by TCRdb on the PCR reads, gives a single entry per CDR3 protein. This table holds about 820,000 distinct CDR3 sequences, under 70% found once. Study-level points and caveats: A significant reduction in normalized Chao1 diversity was observed in multiple sclerosis patients versus controls.

This TCR was recovered from a girl between 5 and 17 years old with multiple sclerosis. Material for sequencing was blood.

The CDR3 sequence: CASSFGASGANVLTF. As DNA, the CDR3 is TGTGCCAGCAGCTTTGGCGCCTCTGGGGCCAACGTCCTGACTTTC. The V and J genes are TRBV6-6 and TRBJ2-6; no clear D gene. V shed 6 bases and J shed 0 bases, with 9 bases lying between them. This CDR3 has 15 amino acids. Germline V gene data show CDR1 as MNHNY and CDR2 as SVGAGI (reference sequence).